What follows are 27 T cell receptor beta chains derived from one specimen sequenced in a study of blood T cell repertoires in COVID-19. Assay used: immunoSEQ multiplex PCR; TCRdb lists only in-frame clones, some missing. Of 200,000 to 250,000 clones listed, 82% are singletons. Sequencing input: PBMCs or T cells enriched from blood (not recorded which). The receptors stem from a woman aged 55-69 years who had recovered from COVID-19.

This clone has a single count. The V gene is TRBV28, the J gene TRBJ2-7, with 11 bases identical to TRBD2. This CDR3 spans 15 amino acids. V was clipped by 5 bases and J by 3 bases; unmatched bases: 6. Germline CDR1 MDHEN, CDR2 SYDVKM. The CDR3 region is CASSITSGGFYEQYF. The CDR3 nucleotides read TGTGCCAGCAGTATAACTAGCGGGGGTTTCTACGAGCAGTACTTC. Complete variable domain (other parts from reference TRBV28 and TRBJ2-7): DVKVTQSSRYLVKRTGEKVFLECVQDMDHENMFWYRQDPGLGLRLIYFSYDVKMKEKGDIPEGYSVSREKKERFSLILESASTNQTSMYLCASSITSGGFYEQYFGPGTRLTVT.

Only a few counts were recorded for this clone. The J gene is TRBJ1-3, the V gene TRBV19; D is uncertain. Per germline, CDR1 LNHDA and CDR2 SQIVND (reference sequence). The CDR3 has 14 residues. V was trimmed by 3 bases and J by 2 bases, leaving 8 bases between them. This CDR3 is CASSIPLTGNTIYF. In DNA, the CDR3 is TGTGCCAGTAGTATCCCCCTTACTGGAAACACCATATATTTT.

The chain is built from TRBV7-8 and TRBJ2-7, with TRBD2 identical over 8 bases. Germline values: CDR1 SGHVS, CDR2 FQNEAQ. V was pared by 0 bases and J by 4 bases, with 11 bases of the junction left unmatched. CDR3 size: 17 residues. CDR3 DNA: TGTGCCAGCAGCTTAGCGCTTCGGGAGGGCCAAATTTACGAGCAGTACTTC. It is translated as CASSLALREGQIYEQYF.

The chain employs TRBV29-1 and TRBJ2-2; no clear D gene. Looked up from germline, CDR1 is SQVTM and CDR2 is ANQGSEA. V was cut by 6 bases and J by 0 bases, with 11 bases left in between. The CDR3 is 14 residues long. The CDR3 DNA is TGCAGCGTAATGACGGAGACGAACACCGGGGAGCTGTTTTTT. Translated, it gives CSVMTETNTGELFF.

The chain links TRBV9 to TRBJ2-5, with TRBD1 matching over 9 bases. V was clipped by 3 bases and J by 5 bases; unmatched bases: 8. This CDR3 contains 15 residues. The germline V gene has CDR1 SGDLS and CDR2 YYNGEE. CDR3 loop: CASSAGQGYGETQYF. In DNA form, the CDR3 reads TGTGCCAGCAGCGCTGGACAGGGGTATGGGGAGACCCAGTACTTC.

V gene TRBV4-3 combines with J gene TRBJ1-2; 7 bases line up with TRBD1. V lost 4 bases to trimming and J lost 6 bases; unmatched junction nucleotides: 5. The CDR3 runs 13 residues. Germline values: CDR1 LGHNA, CDR2 YSLEER. CDR3 nucleotide sequence: TGCGCCAGCAGCCCCGGAGGGGGCCATGGCTACACCTTC. It yields the protein CASSPGGGHGYTF.

V usage is TRBV4-1 and J usage is TRBJ2-7; D not certain. CDR1 and CDR2 from the germline V gene are MGHRA and YSYEKL. The CDR3 is made up of 15 amino acids. Trimming removed 0 bases at V and 2 bases at J, with 11 bases between. The CDR3 protein is CASSQDSPGPYEQYF. CDR3 sequence (DNA): TGCGCCAGCAGCCAAGATAGTCCGGGTCCCTACGAGCAGTACTTC.

This clone showed up just a few times. The CDR3 loop is CASSLGVIDEKLFF. DNA of the CDR3: TGTGCCAGCAGCTTGGGCGTAATCGATGAAAAACTGTTTTTT. The chain joins TRBV7-9 to TRBJ1-4; D not certain. This CDR3 comprises 14 residues. The ends were cut back, 3 bases at V and 6 bases at J, with 11 bases in the middle. Looked up from germline, CDR1 is SEHNR and CDR2 is FQNEAQ (reference sequence). The complete variable domain, with remaining parts taken from reference TRBV7-9 and TRBJ1-4, reads DTGVSQNPRHKITKRGQNVTFRCDPISEHNRLYWYRQTLGQGPEFLTYFQNEAQLEKSRLLSDRFSAERPKGSFSTLEIQRTEQGDSAMYLCASSLGVIDEKLFFGSGTQLSVL.

The chain couples TRBV6-5 to TRBJ1-6, with 9 bases that match TRBD1. Per the germline V gene, CDR1 is MNHEY and CDR2 is SVGAGI. This CDR3 region has 14 residues. J lost 10 bases, V lost 2 bases, and 3 bases had no gene match. Here the CDR3 DNA reads TGTGCCAGCAGTTACGTGGGACAGGGCTCACCCCTCCACTTT. Its protein product is CASSYVGQGSPLHF.

This clone was picked up one time. V gene TRBV29-1 combines with J gene TRBJ1-1, with a tentative D call TRBD1 (5 bases). Germline V gives CDR1 SQVTM, CDR2 ANQGSEA. Between the trimmed V and J ends, which lost 6 bases and 0 bases, there was a span of 20 bases. This CDR3 is 16 amino acids long. CDR3 residues: CSVRGHGLGLNTEAFF. As DNA, the CDR3 is TGCAGCGTGCGAGGACACGGCTTGGGTTTGAACACTGAAGCTTTCTTT.

This clone has a handful of counts. The V call is TRBV24-1, the J call TRBJ2-3, with D possibly TRBD1 on 5 matching bases. The CDR3 consists of 13 residues. Germline values: CDR1 KGHDR, CDR2 SFDVKD. V lost 5 bases, J lost 9 bases, and 14 bases lay in between. This chain's CDR3 is CATSAKDTSTQYF. DNA of the CDR3: TGTGCCACCAGTGCCAAGGACACGTCGACGCAGTATTTT.

The rearrangement joins TRBV15 to TRBJ1-6; TRBD1 agrees at 9 bases. Trimming at V came to 5 bases and at J to 10 bases, leaving 6 bases not matched to a gene. The CDR3 covers 14 residues. Germline V lookup: CDR1 LNHNV, CDR2 YYDKDF (reference sequence). CDR3 protein: CATSEGQGRSPLHF. The DNA of the CDR3 is TGTGCCACCAGCGAGGGACAGGGCAGGTCACCCCTCCACTTT.

The rearrangement uses TRBV14 and TRBJ2-7; TRBD2 agrees at 7 bases. Looked up from germline, CDR1 is SGHDN and CDR2 is FVKESK. There are 16 residues in the CDR3. J lost 2 bases, V lost 1 base, and 8 bases had no gene match. The CDR3 sequence: CASSQGPQAGAYEQYF. The CDR3 DNA reads as TGTGCCAGCAGCCAAGGTCCACAGGCGGGGGCCTACGAGCAGTACTTC.

This chain uses TRBV4-2 with TRBJ2-5; 7 positions agree with TRBD1. The junction had 2 bases not matched to a gene; V was cut back by 1 base and J by 3 bases. CDR1 is LGHNA and CDR2 is YNFKEQ in the germline V gene. The CDR3 extends over 14 amino acids. The CDR3 reads CASSQARGKETQYF. The CDR3 DNA reads as TGTGCCAGCAGCCAAGCCAGGGGGAAAGAGACCCAGTACTTC.

This chain joins TRBV5-1 and TRBJ2-5; 10 bases agree with TRBD2. CDR3 length equals 16 residues. The V gene's germline CDR1 is SGHRS and CDR2 YFSETQ. V dropped 5 bases and J dropped 5; count of bases not matched to a gene: 12. CDR3 nucleotides: TGCGCCAGCAGAGCGGGGATAGCGGGGGGCCTGGAGACCCAGTACTTC. The encoded protein is CASRAGIAGGLETQYF. Complete variable domain (other parts from reference TRBV5-1 and TRBJ2-5): KAGVTQTPRYLIKTRGQQVTLSCSPISGHRSVSWYQQTPGQGLQFLFEYFSETQRNKGNFPGRFSGRQFSNSRSEMNVSTLELGDSALYLCASRAGIAGGLETQYFGPGTRLLVL.

The rearrangement joins TRBV5-5 to TRBJ1-4, with D hard to call. Germline CDR1 is SGHKS and CDR2 is YYEKEE (reference sequence). Trimming took off 0 bases at V and 0 bases at J, with 9 bases between the two ends. This CDR3 spans 16 amino acids. The DNA of the CDR3 is TGTGCCAGCAGCTTGGTAGGAGGTCCAACTAATGAAAAACTGTTTTTT. Translation gives CASSLVGGPTNEKLFF.

The V call is TRBV3-1 (or the pseudogene TRBV3-2), the J call TRBJ1-4; D is ambiguous. The germline gives CDR1 LGHDT, CDR2 YNNKEL (reference sequence). V was pared by 3 bases and J by 0 bases, with 8 bases between. The CDR3 is 15 residues long. CDR3 nucleotides: TGTGCCAGCAGCCAGAGTTCCTCAACTAATGAAAAACTGTTTTTT. Translation: CASSQSSSTNEKLFF.

The chain uses TRBV7-6 and TRBJ2-2, with D possibly being TRBD1 (6 bases). The length of the CDR3 is 15 residues. V dropped 1 base and J dropped 6 bases, with 12 bases sitting between them. Germline CDR1 is SGHVS and CDR2 is FNYEAQ. The CDR3 bases are TGTGCCAGCAGCTTAGGTCAGGGGAGCGCCGGGGAGCTGTTTTTT. It codes for CASSLGQGSAGELFF.

The chain couples TRBV18 to TRBJ2-7, with 12 bases lining up with TRBD1. Germline V gene data show CDR1 as KGHSH and CDR2 as LQKENI. The CDR3 is 15 amino acids. Trimming took 0 bases from V and 5 from J; bases not matched to a gene: 2. The CDR3 sequence: CASSPPGTGGHEQYF. The DNA of the CDR3 is TGTGCCAGCTCACCACCTGGGACAGGGGGCCACGAGCAGTACTTC.

The rearrangement joins TRBV6-5 to TRBJ1-2; D is ambiguous. Trimming took 5 bases from V and 2 from J, leaving 9 bases between them. CDR1 and CDR2 from the germline V gene are MNHEY and SVGAGI. The CDR3 runs 13 residues. In nucleotides, the CDR3 is TGTGCCAGCAGTAAATCGGGAAACTATGGCTACACCTTC. This sequence encodes CASSKSGNYGYTF.

The chain employs TRBV5-3 and TRBJ2-7; D not certain. TRBV5-3 is placed among ORFs of uncertain function. The V end lost 8 bases, the J end lost 4 bases, and 4 bases lay between the germline ends. This CDR3 is 9 amino acids long. CDR3 residues: CARRYEQYF. CDR3 nucleotides: TGTGCCAGGCGTTACGAGCAGTACTTC.

J is TRBJ2-6 and V is TRBV19; the D gene is possibly TRBD2 (6 bases). CDR1 is LNHDA, CDR2 SQIVND, per germline (reference sequence). V lost 3 bases to trimming and J lost 0 bases, with 9 bases between them. The CDR3 totals 16 residues. In DNA, the CDR3 is TGTGCCAGTAGTATCGACGGGAGCTCTGGGGCCAACGTCCTGACTTTC. This encodes CASSIDGSSGANVLTF.

The chain joins TRBV7-9 to TRBJ2-1; 7 bases match TRBD2. The CDR3 is 12 residues long. Germline loops: CDR1 SEHNR, CDR2 FQNEAQ (reference sequence). V was pared by 3 bases and J by 10 bases, with 3 bases of the junction left unmatched. The CDR3: CASSLSGMEQFF. The CDR3 DNA is TGTGCCAGCAGCTTGAGCGGGATGGAGCAGTTCTTC.

This CDR3 is CASSPGQTGRSEAFF. The DNA for the CDR3 is TGTGCCAGCAGCCCCGGACAGACCGGGAGGTCTGAAGCTTTCTTT. This chain joins TRBV28 and TRBJ1-1; D is possibly TRBD1 (6 bases). Trimming removed 6 bases from V and 6 bases from J, with 20 bases in between. Germline V lookup: CDR1 MDHEN, CDR2 SYDVKM. The CDR3 contains 15 residues.

This clone was seen more than once but under ten times. V is TRBV29-1 and J is TRBJ2-3; 15 positions agree with TRBD2. V gave up 8 bases and J gave up 4 bases; unmatched junction bases: 7. The germline gives CDR1 SQVTM, CDR2 ANQGSEA. The length of the CDR3 is 15 residues. The CDR3 DNA reads as TGCAGCTTTGGGGGACTAGCGGGAGGCTCAGATACGCAGTATTTT. Residues: CSFGGLAGGSDTQYF.

The chain has TRBV2 and TRBJ1-5; TRBD1 matches at 8 bases. Germline V gives CDR1 SNHLY, CDR2 FYNNEI. V was clipped by 9 bases and J by 4 bases; unmatched bases: 11. CDR3 length: 15 amino acids. CDR3 coding DNA: TGTGCCAGTGAAGAACGCAGGGGGCCTAATCAGCCCCAGCATTTT. Translating gives CASEERRGPNQPQHF.

V and J are TRBV5-4 and TRBJ2-5; 10 nucleotides agree with TRBD1. This CDR3 is built from 16 residues. V shed 4 bases, J shed 0 bases, and the junction held 6 bases outside the gene matches. Germline assignment: CDR1 SGHNT and CDR2 YYREEE (reference sequence). CDR3 protein: CASSPSGQGYQETQYF. Here the CDR3 DNA reads TGTGCCAGCAGCCCTTCGGGACAGGGGTACCAAGAGACCCAGTACTTC.